These T cell receptor beta chains were read from a single sample in a study of technical replicates of blood from a handful of donors. The assay was immunoSEQ multiplex PCR, and TCRdb's table has in-frame clones only and misses some. The table records about 57,000 clones, approximately 86% of them present only once. Material: PBMCs. The receptors come from a human donor in good health. Some clones in this sample may be carry-over from other donors' samples. Both conserved end residues are trimmed from each CDR3. The order of the fields is D gene, V gene, J gene, CDR3 protein. D genes are given only for firm matches.

NA	TRBV5-1	TRBJ2-3	ASRDGSNTDTQY
TRBD1	TRBV27	TRBJ1-4	ASSLSRGFSNEKLF
TRBD1	TRBV19	TRBJ2-5	ATRQGARETQY
NA	TRBV5-4	TRBJ2-1	ASSGYLTVYNEQF
TRBD1	TRBV19	TRBJ1-5	ATQDRGGNQPQH
NA	TRBV4-1	TRBJ1-1	ASSPPLTGTEAF
NA	TRBV10-3	TRBJ1-1	AIRQVGFLNTEAF
TRBD1	TRBV7-9	TRBJ1-3	ASSLSSDRGLSGNTIY
NA	TRBV4-1	TRBJ2-7	ASSQDVRLKEMEQY
NA	TRBV4-1	TRBJ2-7	ASSQVAEGVGQGSEQY
NA	TRBV19	TRBJ2-3	ASRTGDRTDTQY
TRBD2	TRBV18	TRBJ2-1	ASSRGLAGANEQF
TRBD1	TRBV9	TRBJ1-2	ASSARDRGDYGYT
TRBD1	TRBV13	TRBJ1-2	ASSLFGTASNYGYT
TRBD1	TRBV6-5	TRBJ2-7	ASSWDRAIHEQY
NA	TRBV14	TRBJ1-1	ASSQDPYRVTTEAF
NA	TRBV7-2	TRBJ2-7	ASSLGPGSGGEQY
TRBD1	TRBV11-2	TRBJ1-1	ASSLRFGTVNTEAF
TRBD1	TRBV5-5	TRBJ1-2	ASSLAGGAYGYT
NA	TRBV4-1	TRBJ2-7	ASSQDQGTDYEQY
NA	TRBV18	TRBJ1-1	ATTQSNVLNTEAF
NA	TRBV5-1	TRBJ1-2	ASSLDLGGGYT
NA	TRBV5-1	TRBJ2-7	ASSPLDNSYEQY
NA	TRBV6-4	TRBJ1-1	ASSARARESTEAF
NA	TRBV6-6	TRBJ1-2	ASSNLRQFNYGYT
NA	TRBV4-2	TRBJ2-7	ASSQGPLSYEQY
NA	TRBV5-6	TRBJ2-3	ASSLGGGPDTQY
TRBD2	TRBV12-5	TRBJ2-2	ASGLTTSGRNTGELF